This T cell receptor (beta chain) was found in a study of beta chain features in type 1 diabetes. Germline V gene data show CDR1 as SGDLS and CDR2 as YYNGEE. V was cut by 0 bases and J by 3 bases, with 11 bases left in between. The CDR3 spans 15 residues. Investigators reverse transcribed all isolated RNA, so they sequenced expressed TCRB transcripts. Repertoires were generated with immunoSEQ multiplex PCR, while TCRdb's copy carries only in-frame clones and drops some. The sample comprises a few hundred thousand clones, roughly 13% of which are singletons, and about 0.04% rests with the top ten. The source material was naive CD4+ T cells from blood. The receptor comes from a man aged 25 to 45 in good health. The chain recombines TRBV9 with TRBJ2-3; D call uncertain. Written as DNA, the CDR3 is TGTGCCAGCAGCGTAGGAATTAGCCGGACAGATACGCAGTATTTT. Residues: CASSVGISRTDTQYF. Using reference TRBV9 and TRBJ2-3 for the parts outside the CDR3, the full variable domain is DSGVTQTPKHLITATGQRVTLRCSPRSGDLSVYWYQQSLDQGLQFLIQYYNGEERAKGNILERFSAQQFPDLHSELNLSSLELGDSALYFCASSVGISRTDTQYFGPGTRLTVL.